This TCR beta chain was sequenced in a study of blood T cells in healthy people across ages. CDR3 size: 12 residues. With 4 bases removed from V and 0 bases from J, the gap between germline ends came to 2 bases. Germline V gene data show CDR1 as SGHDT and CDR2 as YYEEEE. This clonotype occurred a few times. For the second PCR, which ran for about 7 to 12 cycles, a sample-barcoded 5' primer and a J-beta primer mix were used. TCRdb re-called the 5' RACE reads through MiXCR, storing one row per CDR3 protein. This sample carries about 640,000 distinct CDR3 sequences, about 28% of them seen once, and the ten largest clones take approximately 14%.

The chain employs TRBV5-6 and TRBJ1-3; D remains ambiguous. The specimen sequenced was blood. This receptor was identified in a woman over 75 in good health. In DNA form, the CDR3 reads TGTGCCAGCAGCGTCTCTGGAAACACCATATATTTT. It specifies CASSVSGNTIYF.